Described below is a single TCR beta chain sequence and its context. Its antigen remains undetermined. No much larger clonotype is one base removed from it; base qualities were not supplied. These data are taken from a study of memory CD4+ T cells and cytomegalovirus serostatus (dated by TCRdb to between 2019 and 2020). A note on the overall study: The cohort included about 33 healthy adults from Belgium, of whom 9 were CMV seropositive and approximately 24 were CMV seronegative. CD4+ memory TCRbeta repertoires of a Belgian cohort with known cytomegalovirus serostatus were sequenced in order to replicate a published TCR-based CMV serostatus classifier.

The investigation overall reported the following: Among the 150 to 200 previously reported CMV-associated TCRbeta sequences, some 67 showed up in the CD4+ memory repertoires, with each one found in between one and five individuals. CMV serostatus prediction reached a median bootstrapped AUC of about 0.96 with the original framework and approximately 0.92 with a US-trained random forest. Unlike the original study, which covered naive and memory CD4+ and CD8+ populations, the Belgian study sequenced only CD4+CD45RO+ memory cells. The results were interpreted as suggesting that the CMV-associated TCR signature is largely present in the CD4+ memory repertoire. The original-framework classifier achieved a median bootstrapped AUC of around 0.95 with a 95% CI of 0.76-1.00 on the Belgian cohort.

Single viable CD3+CD4+CD8-CD45RO+ cells were sorted as memory CD4+ T cells on a FACSAria II. To determine CMV serostatus, a Roche Elecsys assay was used that detects serum IgG against CMV pp150, pp28, p38 and p52. After the samples were thawed, total CD4+ T cells were enriched through positive selection using CD4 magnetic microbeads. The samples came from a different study that was designed specifically to examine the CD4+ T cell memory repertoire. Following standard operating procedures, peripheral blood mononuclear cells were isolated and cryopreserved, while serum was kept at -80 degrees C. Staining used CD3-PerCP (BW264/56), CD4-APC (RPA-T4), CD45RO-PE (UCHT1) and CD8-Pacific Orange (3B5) antibodies, with Sytox blue excluding non-viable cells. V and J lose 7 bases and 0 bases, and a span of 13 bases separates them. From its cysteine to its phenylalanine, the CDR3 spans 14 amino acids. Solely the CDR3 DNA is kept, with 42 bases framed from the first base. Per the germline V gene (reference sequence), SGHAT is the CDR1 and FQDESV is the CDR2.

Genomic DNA was extracted from sorted cells with the Quick-DNA Microprep Kit. Amplification of TCRbeta DNA was done with the immunoSEQ hsTCRbeta kit, following the protocol from the manufacturer. TCRbeta libraries were sequenced on an Illumina MiSeq instrument. The paper's processing steps were these. After out-of-frame sequences were removed, 2,204,828 distinct TCRbeta sequences remained, averaging about 61,000 per individual. Each individual was scored using the number of some 160 previously reported CMV-associated TCRbeta sequences that the individual carried and the total number of productive distinct TCRbeta sequences. A beta-binomial model was reimplemented in Python, and scikit-learn random forests with default parameters were trained on US cohort data. Classifier performance on the Belgian cohort was summarized as median AUC with percentile confidence intervals over 10,000 bootstrap iterations. The table comes from immuneACCESS by way of TCRdb, which keeps in-frame sequences with V and J called. Part of the clones is missing from these tables; in studies checked, under half for an unresolved V gene and the rest for unknown reasons. V and J calls and clone size are copied from that table; D and trimming were computed from the DNA. Recorded for this sample are 46,000 or so clones; more than 60% of them occurred a single time. The ten largest clones add up to 0.5% to 0.65% of the sample.

The V and J segments used are TRBV11-1 and TRBJ2-7; a tentative D call is TRBD1 (6 bases match). This TCR was sampled from an adult in good health and CMV-seronegative. The sample consisted of memory CD4+ T cells from blood. CDR3 sequence: CASTSDRSSYEQYF. The DNA sequence is as follows: TGTGCCAGCACCTCAGACAGGTCCTCCTACGAGCAGTACTTC.